The TCR beta chain under discussion was sequenced for a study of cytomegalovirus exposure and HLA in healthy donors. The study's findings and limits: As a later analysis showed, several of the most significant clusters appeared to be linked to common viral pathogens. Reportedly, TCR beta sequences accurately predicted HLA-A and HLA-B alleles in most subjects. Later analysis suggested most CMV-associated TCR beta chains were HLA-restricted.

Concerning this clone itself: The antigen remains undetermined. One end of the junction is discordant with germline, which a read error may explain.

Each of the donors was a healthy bone marrow donor. The PCR contained 60 Vbeta and 13 Jbeta primers. The data were produced by immunoSEQ multiplex PCR, yet TCRdb's version contains in-frame clones alone and is incomplete. The sample records around 99,000 clones, 60% to 80% being singletons. The specimen was PBMCs. The receptor comes from a man aged 40-49 years in good health and CMV-seronegative.

The CDR3: CASSYRDSYGQYF. CDR3 coding DNA: TGTGCCAGTAGTTACAGGGACTCCTACGGGCAGTACTTC. V gene TRBV6-5 combines with J gene TRBJ2-7, with D perhaps being TRBD1 or TRBD2 (6 bases each). The germline V gene has CDR1 MNHEY and CDR2 SVGAGI. The CDR3 has 13 amino acids.